These 2 T cell receptor beta chains originate from one sample sequenced in a study of T cell responses to AZD1222 COVID-19 vaccine. The repertoire was sequenced with immunoSEQ multiplex PCR; TCRdb's copy has only in-frame clones and lacks some. Altogether roughly 51,000 clones are present, around 89% being singletons, with the ten largest covering around 13%. The specimen was peripheral blood, collected 28 days after the second AZD1222 dose. These receptors were obtained from an adult who received the AZD1222 COVID-19 vaccine.

This chain uses TRBV19 with TRBJ2-7; D remains unclear. This CDR3 comprises 14 residues. CDR1 and CDR2 (germline): LNHDA, SQIVND (reference sequence). Between the trimmed V and J ends, which lost 5 bases and 0 bases, there was a span of 11 bases. The DNA for the CDR3 is TGTGCCAGTAGTTCCCTCACGAGCTCCTACGAGCAGTACTTC. Translating it yields CASSSLTSSYEQYF.

The gene calls are TRBV6-5 and TRBJ1-1, with a tentative D call TRBD1 (5 bases). The V and J ends lost 0 bases and 4 bases respectively, with 15 bases between them. CDR1 and CDR2 from the germline V gene are MNHEY and SVGAGI. The CDR3 extends over 16 amino acids. In DNA form, the CDR3 reads TGTGCCAGCAGTTACTCGAATCCAGGGTCACCCACTGAAGCTTTCTTT. Translated, it gives CASSYSNPGSPTEAFF.